The 12 T cell receptor delta chains given below trace back to one sample, sequenced in a study of γδ T cells in repeated Plasmodium falciparum infection. Vgamma9/Vdelta2+ and Vdelta2-negative gammadelta T cells were flow-sorted from PBMC for bulk sequencing. TCRdb re-called clones from the multiplex PCR reads using CATT. This sample has tens of thousands of delta-chain clones, with 0.95% to 1% found just once. The sample taken for sequencing was gamma-delta T cells from blood. Receptors originate from a pool of human donors (malaria-infected and uninfected, not separated).

As concerns this clone: TCRdb's protein, taken from a much larger clone, differs from this DNA's translation at residue 14, likely owing to a read error; the protein displayed comes from the DNA. The chain recombines TRDV1 with TRDJ2; maybe TRDD3 (5 bases). Looked up from germline, CDR1 is TSWWSYY and CDR2 is QGS. The CDR3 is 17 residues long. The CDR3 region is CALGEVVLDPVTAKLFF. The CDR3 region has the DNA TGTGCTCTTGGGGAAGTAGTACTGGATCCAGTGACAGCAAAACTCTTCTTT.

By share of the sample, this clone is medium-sized. The same CDR3 arises from other DNA sequences in this sample as well. The V and J genes are TRDV1 and TRDJ1, with TRDD3 matching over 10 bases. The V gene's germline CDR1 is TSWWSYY and CDR2 QGS. V was pared by 6 bases and J by 4 bases, with 17 bases of the junction left unmatched. CDR3 length: 18 amino acids. The CDR3 protein is CALGIHDHGGDTNDKLIF. The CDR3 nucleotides read TGTGCTCTTGGTATTCACGACCATGGGGGGGATACGAACGATAAACTCATCTTT.

Ten or more counts support this clone. TCRdb records a much larger clone's protein for this DNA, with a difference at residue 17 that likely arises from a read error; the protein given is the translation of the DNA. V usage is TRDV2 and J usage is TRDJ3; 11 bases align to TRDD3. TCRdb leaves out the J gene; it was filled in here by matching the DNA to germline. This CDR3 is 23 amino acids long. CDR1 GEAIGNYY and CDR2 EKD come from the germline V gene. The trim removed 3 bases at V and 9 bases at J, leaving 27 bases unmatched. The CDR3: CACDPLVEMVKLGDTRGTRQMFF. CDR3 DNA sequence: TGTGCCTGTGACCCCCTTGTGGAGATGGTGAAGCTGGGGGATACCCGGGGCACCCGACAGATGTTTTTC.

This clone was detected only a few times. The translation of this DNA and the TCRdb protein of a much larger clone differ at residues 3 and 11, probably owing to a read error; the protein shown here is translated from the DNA. The chain links TRDV1 to TRDJ1, with TRDD3 identical over 9 bases. This CDR3 is built from 25 residues. Germline lookup yields CDR1 TSWWSYY and CDR2 QGS. DNA of the CDR3: TGTGCTCCTGGGGAACTCTATCCTACGTTTTCCCCCCCGGGGGATACTCCAAAATACACCGATAAACTCATCTTT. As protein: CAPGELYPTFSPPGDTPKYTDKLIF.

This clone was observed a few times. This likely came from a read error, as a far larger clone is one base away. Other DNA variants within this sample encode the same CDR3. The CDR3 region is CACDTGGTGTDKLIF. DNA of the CDR3: TGTGCCTGTGATACCGGGGGAACGGGCACCGATAAACTCATCTTT. The chain joins TRDV2 to TRDJ1; D is possibly TRDD3 (6 bases). TCRdb records no J gene; here it was assigned by comparing the DNA to germline. Germline V gene sequence: CDR1 GEAIGNYY, CDR2 EKD. Trimming cost V 4 bases and J 1 base, with 15 bases left between them. CDR3 length: 15 amino acids.

This clone occurred a few times. TCRdb records a much larger clone's protein for this DNA, with a difference at residue 7 that likely arises from a read error; the protein given is the translation of the DNA. The chain recombines TRDV1 with TRDJ1, with D unresolved. This CDR3 contains 14 residues. Trimming took off 9 bases at V and 0 bases at J, with 14 bases between the two ends. The germline V gene encodes CDR1 TSWWSYY and CDR2 QGS. The CDR3 is CALLIAWDTDKLIF. The CDR3 DNA sequence: TGTGCTCTCCTAATTGCTTGGGACACCGATAAACTCATCTTT.

This clone was seen a few times. With only one base between it and a far larger clone, this is likely a read error. Other DNA variants within this sample encode the same CDR3. V is TRDV1 and J is TRDJ1; 12 bases align to TRDD3. The J gene comes from matching the DNA to germline here; TCRdb lacks it. The germline gives CDR1 TSWWSYY, CDR2 QGS. This CDR3 region has 18 residues. This chain's CDR3 is CALGSAKGIWGIRSKLIF. Written as DNA, the CDR3 is TGTGCCCTTGGGAGCGCCAAGGGGATCTGGGGGATACGAAGTAAACTCATCTTT.

Of note for this clone: TCRdb attributes to this sequence the protein of a much larger clone, which differs from the DNA translation at residue 9; a read error is likely, and the protein displayed is translated from the DNA. The chain has TRDV1 and TRDJ1; D is ambiguous. Assignment of the J gene here rests on matching the DNA to germline, because TCRdb gives none. Trimming took 5 bases from V and 3 from J, leaving 13 bases between them. The CDR3 length is 14 residues. CDR1 TSWWSYY and CDR2 QGS come from the germline V gene. As DNA, the CDR3 is TGTGCTCTTGGGAAGGGCTCGTACGCCGATAAACTCATCTTT. Translating gives CALGKGSYADKLIF.

Turning to this clone: TCRdb's listed protein matches a much larger clone and diverges from this DNA's translation at residue 3, likely through a read error; the protein shown comes from the DNA. The CDR3 sequence: CASDILGDTLTDKLIF. The CDR3, as DNA: TGTGCCAGTGACATACTGGGGGATACGCTCACCGATAAACTCATCTTT. The J gene is TRDJ1, the V gene TRDV2, with TRDD3 matching over 13 bases. The J gene, absent from TCRdb, was called here by matching the DNA to germline. The CDR3 covers 16 residues. Germline V lookup: CDR1 GEAIGNYY, CDR2 EKD.

This clone was seen at least ten times. The protein recorded in TCRdb matches a much larger clone and deviates from this DNA's translation at residue 11, suggesting a read error; the protein here is obtained by translating the DNA. The chain uses TRDV2 and TRDJ1; D is uncertain. No J gene was available from TCRdb, and it was assigned here by a germline match of the DNA. The CDR3 spans 15 residues. Germline V gene sequence: CDR1 GEAIGNYY, CDR2 EKD. The CDR3 reads CACDTVGQYTVKLIF. DNA for the CDR3: TGTGCCTGTGACACCGTTGGACAGTACACCGTTAAACTCATCTTT.

By share of the sample, this clone is medium-sized (0.01 to 0.1%). Other nucleotide sequences from this sample produce the same CDR3. The chain is built from TRDV1 and TRDJ1; TRDD2 agrees at 7 bases. Germline V gene sequence: CDR1 TSWWSYY, CDR2 QGS. CDR3 length: 21 residues. The ends lost 6 bases at V and 6 bases at J; junction bases unmatched: 31. CDR3 bases: TGTGCTCTTGGAATTTTTGCGAATTCCTACCGTCGCTGGTACTGGAGTAATAAACTCATCTTT. Protein: CALGIFANSYRRWYWSNKLIF.

On this clone itself: TCRdb's listed protein matches a much larger clone and diverges from this DNA's translation at residue 11, likely through a read error; the protein shown comes from the DNA. J is TRDJ1 and V is TRDV2; TRDD3 matches 8 bases. Matching the DNA to germline supplied the J gene, which TCRdb does not give. This CDR3 contains 18 residues. V was clipped by 3 bases and J by 0 bases; unmatched bases: 14. From germline, CDR1 is GEAIGNYY and CDR2 EKD. The CDR3 sequence: CACDPKVLGAMYTDKLIF. DNA of the CDR3: TGTGCCTGTGACCCGAAGGTACTGGGGGCTATGTACACCGATAAACTCATCTTT.